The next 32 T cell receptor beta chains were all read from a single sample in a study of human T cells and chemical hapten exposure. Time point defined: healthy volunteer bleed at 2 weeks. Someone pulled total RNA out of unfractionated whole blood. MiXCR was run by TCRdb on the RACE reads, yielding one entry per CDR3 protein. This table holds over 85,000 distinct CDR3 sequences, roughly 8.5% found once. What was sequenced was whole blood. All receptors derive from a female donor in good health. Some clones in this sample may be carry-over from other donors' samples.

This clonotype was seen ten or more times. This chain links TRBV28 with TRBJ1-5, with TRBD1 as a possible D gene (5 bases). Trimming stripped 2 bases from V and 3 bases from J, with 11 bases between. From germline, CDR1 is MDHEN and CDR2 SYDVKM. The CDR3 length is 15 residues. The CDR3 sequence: CASSLPWDLNQPQHF. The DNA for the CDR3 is TGTGCCAGCAGTTTACCTTGGGACCTCAATCAGCCCCAGCATTTT.

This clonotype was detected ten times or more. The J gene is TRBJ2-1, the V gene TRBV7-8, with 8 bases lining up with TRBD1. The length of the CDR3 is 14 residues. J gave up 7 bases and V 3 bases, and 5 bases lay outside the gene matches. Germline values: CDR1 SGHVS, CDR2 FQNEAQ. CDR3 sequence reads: CASSFMDRENEQFF. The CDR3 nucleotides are TGTGCCAGCAGCTTTATGGACAGGGAAAATGAGCAGTTCTTC.

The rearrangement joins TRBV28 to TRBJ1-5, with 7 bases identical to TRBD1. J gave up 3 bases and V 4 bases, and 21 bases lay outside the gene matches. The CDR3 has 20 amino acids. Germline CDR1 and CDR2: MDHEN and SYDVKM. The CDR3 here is CASSSASTGLLNRNNQPQHF. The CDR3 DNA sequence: TGTGCCAGCAGTTCCGCCTCGACAGGGCTCTTAAACCGAAACAATCAGCCCCAGCATTTT. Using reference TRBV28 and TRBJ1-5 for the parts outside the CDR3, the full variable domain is DVKVTQSSRYLVKRTGEKVFLECVQDMDHENMFWYRQDPGLGLRLIYFSYDVKMKEKGDIPEGYSVSREKKERFSLILESASTNQTSMYLCASSSASTGLLNRNNQPQHFGDGTRLSIL.

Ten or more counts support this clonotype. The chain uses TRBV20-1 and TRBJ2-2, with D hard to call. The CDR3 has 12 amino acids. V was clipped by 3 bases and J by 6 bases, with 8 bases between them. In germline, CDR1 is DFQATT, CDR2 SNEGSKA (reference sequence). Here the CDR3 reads CSARVPPGELFF. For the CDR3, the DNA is TGCAGTGCTAGGGTCCCTCCCGGGGAGCTGTTTTTT.

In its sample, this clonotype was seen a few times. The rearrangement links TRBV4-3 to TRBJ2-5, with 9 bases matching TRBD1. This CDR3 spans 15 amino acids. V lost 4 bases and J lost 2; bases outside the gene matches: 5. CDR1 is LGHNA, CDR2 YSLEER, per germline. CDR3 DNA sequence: TGCGCCAGCAGCCTAGGACAGGGGAGGCAAGAGACCCAGTACTTC. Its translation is CASSLGQGRQETQYF.

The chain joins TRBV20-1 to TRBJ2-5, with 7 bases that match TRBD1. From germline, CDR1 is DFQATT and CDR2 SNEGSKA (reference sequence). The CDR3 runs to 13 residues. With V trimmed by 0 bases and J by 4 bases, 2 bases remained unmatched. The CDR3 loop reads CSARETGVETQYF. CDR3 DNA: TGCAGTGCTAGAGAAACAGGGGTAGAGACCCAGTACTTC.

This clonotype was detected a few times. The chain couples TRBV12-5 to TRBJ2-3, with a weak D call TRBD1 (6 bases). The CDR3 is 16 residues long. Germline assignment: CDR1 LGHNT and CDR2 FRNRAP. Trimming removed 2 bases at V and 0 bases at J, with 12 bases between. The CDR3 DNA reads TGTGCTAGTGGTTTGACAGGGCCTCCTAGCACAGATACGCAGTATTTT. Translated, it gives CASGLTGPPSTDTQYF.

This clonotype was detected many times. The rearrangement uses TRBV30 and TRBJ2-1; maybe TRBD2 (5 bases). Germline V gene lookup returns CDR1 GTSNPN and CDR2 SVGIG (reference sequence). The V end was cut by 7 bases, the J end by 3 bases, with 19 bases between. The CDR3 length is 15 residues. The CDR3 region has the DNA TGTGCCTTCAAATCCGGACTGGTCCTCTACAATGAGCAGTTCTTC. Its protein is CAFKSGLVLYNEQFF.

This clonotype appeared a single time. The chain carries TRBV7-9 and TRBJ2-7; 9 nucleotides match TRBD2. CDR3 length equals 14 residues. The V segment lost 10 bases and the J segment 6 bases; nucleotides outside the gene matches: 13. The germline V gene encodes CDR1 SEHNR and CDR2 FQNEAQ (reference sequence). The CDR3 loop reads CATRVSLAGSEQYF. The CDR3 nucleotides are TGTGCCACCAGGGTCTCGCTAGCGGGAAGCGAGCAGTACTTC.

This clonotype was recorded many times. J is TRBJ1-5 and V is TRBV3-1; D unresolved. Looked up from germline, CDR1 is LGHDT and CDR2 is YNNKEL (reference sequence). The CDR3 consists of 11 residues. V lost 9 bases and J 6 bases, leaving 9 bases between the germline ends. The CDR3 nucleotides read TGTGCCAGTGGTCACGGTCAGCCCCAGCATTTT. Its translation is CASGHGQPQHF.

The CDR3 region is CSASQRENYEQYF. The CDR3 DNA is TGCAGTGCTAGTCAGCGGGAGAACTACGAGCAGTACTTC. The chain has TRBV20-1 and TRBJ2-7; 8 nucleotides align to TRBD2. The junction had 4 bases not matched to a gene; V was cut back by 3 bases and J by 3 bases. CDR1 DFQATT and CDR2 SNEGSKA come from the germline V gene (reference sequence). The CDR3 contains 13 residues.

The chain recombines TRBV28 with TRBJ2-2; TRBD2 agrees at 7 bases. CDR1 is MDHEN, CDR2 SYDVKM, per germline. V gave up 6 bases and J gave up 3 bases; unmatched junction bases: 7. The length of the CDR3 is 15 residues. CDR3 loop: CASRGGGRYTGELFF. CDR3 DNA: TGTGCCAGCAGGGGGGGGGGACGGTACACCGGGGAGCTGTTTTTT.

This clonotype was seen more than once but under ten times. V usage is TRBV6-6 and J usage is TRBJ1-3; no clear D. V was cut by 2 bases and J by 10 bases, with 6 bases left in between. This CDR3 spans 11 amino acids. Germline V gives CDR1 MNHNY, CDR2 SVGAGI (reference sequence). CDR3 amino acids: CASSYARTIYF. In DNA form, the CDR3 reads TGTGCCAGCAGTTACGCAAGAACCATATATTTT.

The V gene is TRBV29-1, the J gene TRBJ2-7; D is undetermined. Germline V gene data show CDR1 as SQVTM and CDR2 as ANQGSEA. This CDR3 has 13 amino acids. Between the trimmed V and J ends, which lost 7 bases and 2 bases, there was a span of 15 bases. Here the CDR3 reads CSAAPGGTYEQYF. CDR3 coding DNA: TGCAGCGCCGCCCCGGGCGGAACCTACGAGCAGTACTTC.

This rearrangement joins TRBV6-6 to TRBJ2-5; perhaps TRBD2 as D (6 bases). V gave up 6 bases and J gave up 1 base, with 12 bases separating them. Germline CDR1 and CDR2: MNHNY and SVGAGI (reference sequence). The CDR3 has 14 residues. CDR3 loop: CASSQEGTQETQYF. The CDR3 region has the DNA TGTGCCAGCAGCCAGGAGGGGACCCAAGAGACCCAGTACTTC.

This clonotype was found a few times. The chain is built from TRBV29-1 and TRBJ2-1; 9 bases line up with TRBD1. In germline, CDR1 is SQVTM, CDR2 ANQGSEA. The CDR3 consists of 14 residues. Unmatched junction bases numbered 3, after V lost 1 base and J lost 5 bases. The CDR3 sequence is CSVEGWTGDNEQFF. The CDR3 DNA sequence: TGCAGCGTTGAAGGGTGGACAGGGGACAATGAGCAGTTCTTC.

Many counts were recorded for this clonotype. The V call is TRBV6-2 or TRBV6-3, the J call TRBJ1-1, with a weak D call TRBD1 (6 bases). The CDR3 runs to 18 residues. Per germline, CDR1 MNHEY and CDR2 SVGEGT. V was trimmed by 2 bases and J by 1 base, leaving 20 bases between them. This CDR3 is CASSYVLGRGDGNTEAFF. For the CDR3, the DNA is TGTGCCAGCAGTTACGTCTTGGGCAGGGGAGACGGGAACACTGAAGCTTTCTTT.

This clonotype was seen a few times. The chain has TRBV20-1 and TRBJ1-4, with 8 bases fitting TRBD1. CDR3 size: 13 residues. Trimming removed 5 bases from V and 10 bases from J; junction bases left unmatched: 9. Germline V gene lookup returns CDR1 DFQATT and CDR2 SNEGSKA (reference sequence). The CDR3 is CSAAGTGPAKLFF. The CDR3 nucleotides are TGCAGTGCTGCCGGGACAGGCCCCGCAAAACTGTTTTTT.

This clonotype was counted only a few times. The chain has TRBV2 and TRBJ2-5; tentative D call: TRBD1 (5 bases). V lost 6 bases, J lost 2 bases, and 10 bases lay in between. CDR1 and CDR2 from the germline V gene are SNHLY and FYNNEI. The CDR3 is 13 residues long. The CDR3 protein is CASRETEQETQYF. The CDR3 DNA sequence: TGTGCCAGCAGGGAGACAGAACAAGAGACCCAGTACTTC.

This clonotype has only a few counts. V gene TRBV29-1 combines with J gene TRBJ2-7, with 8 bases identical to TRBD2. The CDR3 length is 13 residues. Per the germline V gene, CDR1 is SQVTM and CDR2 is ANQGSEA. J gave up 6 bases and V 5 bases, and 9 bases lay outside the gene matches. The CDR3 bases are TGCAGCGTTTCGGGACTAGGTCTTTTCGAGCAGTACTTC. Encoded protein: CSVSGLGLFEQYF.

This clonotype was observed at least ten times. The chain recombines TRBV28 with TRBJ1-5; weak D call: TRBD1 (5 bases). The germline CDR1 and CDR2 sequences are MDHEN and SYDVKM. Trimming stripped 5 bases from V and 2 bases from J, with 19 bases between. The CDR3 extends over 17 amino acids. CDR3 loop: CASSTAEGRFGNQPQHF. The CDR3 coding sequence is TGTGCCAGCAGTACTGCTGAGGGGCGGTTTGGCAATCAGCCCCAGCATTTT.

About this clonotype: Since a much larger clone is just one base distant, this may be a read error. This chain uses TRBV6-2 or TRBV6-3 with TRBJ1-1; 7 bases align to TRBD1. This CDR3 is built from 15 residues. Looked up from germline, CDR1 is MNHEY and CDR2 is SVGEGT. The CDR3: CVSTSPATGKTEAFF. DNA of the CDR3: TGTGTCAGCACCTCACCTGCGACAGGGAAGACTGAAGCTTTCTTT.

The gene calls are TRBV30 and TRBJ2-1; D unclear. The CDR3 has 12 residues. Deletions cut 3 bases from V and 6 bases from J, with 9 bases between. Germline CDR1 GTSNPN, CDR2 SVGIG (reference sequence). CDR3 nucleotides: TGTGCCTGGAGGACGAATCCCAATGAGCAGTTCTTC. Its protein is CAWRTNPNEQFF.

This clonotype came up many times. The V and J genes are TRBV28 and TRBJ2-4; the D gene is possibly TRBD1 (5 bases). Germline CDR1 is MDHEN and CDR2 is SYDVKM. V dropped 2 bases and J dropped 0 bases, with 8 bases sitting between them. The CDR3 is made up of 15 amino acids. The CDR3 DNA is TGTGCCAGCAGTTTACCAGGGCTAGCCAAAAACATTCAGTACTTC. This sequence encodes CASSLPGLAKNIQYF.

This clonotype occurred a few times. CDR3 sequence: CASSYSSGQGRTF. The CDR3 DNA follows: TGTGCCAGCAGCTACTCCTCAGGACAGGGGCGCACCTTC. The chain employs TRBV5-6 and TRBJ1-2; 9 bases fit TRBD1. The CDR3 contains 13 residues. Per germline, CDR1 SGHDT and CDR2 YYEEEE. Trimming removed 3 bases from V and 13 bases from J; junction bases left unmatched: 10.

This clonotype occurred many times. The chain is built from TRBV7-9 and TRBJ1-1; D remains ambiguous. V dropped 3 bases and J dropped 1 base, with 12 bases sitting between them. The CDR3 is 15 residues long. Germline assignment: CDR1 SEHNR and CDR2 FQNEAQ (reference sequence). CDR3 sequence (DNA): TGTGCCAGCAGCTTCGGAGGACGGAAGAACACTGAAGCTTTCTTT. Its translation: CASSFGGRKNTEAFF.

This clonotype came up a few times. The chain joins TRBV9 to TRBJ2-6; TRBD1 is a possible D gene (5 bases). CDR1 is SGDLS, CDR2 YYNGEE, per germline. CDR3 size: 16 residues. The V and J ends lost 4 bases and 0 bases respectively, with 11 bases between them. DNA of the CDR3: TGTGCCAGCAGCCTAGGGGAAGGCTCTGGGGCCAACGTCCTGACTTTC. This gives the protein CASSLGEGSGANVLTF.

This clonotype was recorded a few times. The CDR3 sequence is CASSLSTSGGSVFSEQFF. The CDR3 nucleotides read TGTGCCAGCAGCTTATCGACTAGCGGAGGTTCAGTTTTTTCTGAGCAGTTCTTC. The V and J genes are TRBV7-8 and TRBJ2-1; 9 positions agree with TRBD2. The CDR3 totals 18 residues. The germline V gene has CDR1 SGHVS and CDR2 FQNEAQ. Trimming took 2 bases from V and 9 from J; bases not matched to a gene: 17.

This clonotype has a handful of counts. CDR3: CASSGWANQPQHF. The CDR3 bases are TGTGCCAGCAGCGGCTGGGCAAATCAGCCCCAGCATTTT. The V and J genes are TRBV7-2 and TRBJ1-5; D unclear. CDR1 and CDR2 from the germline V gene are SGHTA and FQGNSA. This CDR3 has 13 residues. Between the trimmed V and J ends, which lost 5 bases and 4 bases, there was a span of 9 bases.

The CDR3 DNA is TGCAGTGCTAGAGTTCGGGGTTTGGACTATGGCTACACCTTC. Protein sequence: CSARVRGLDYGYTF. The chain has TRBV20-1 and TRBJ1-2; D call uncertain. V was pared by 1 base and J by 3 bases, with 12 bases between. The CDR3 is made up of 14 amino acids. Germline-derived CDR1 and CDR2 are DFQATT and SNEGSKA (reference sequence).

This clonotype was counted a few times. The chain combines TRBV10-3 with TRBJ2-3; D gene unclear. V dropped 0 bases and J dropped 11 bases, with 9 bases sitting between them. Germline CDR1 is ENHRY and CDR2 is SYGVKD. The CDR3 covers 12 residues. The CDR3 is CAISESANRQYF. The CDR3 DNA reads TGTGCCATCAGTGAGTCGGCGAACCGGCAGTATTTT.

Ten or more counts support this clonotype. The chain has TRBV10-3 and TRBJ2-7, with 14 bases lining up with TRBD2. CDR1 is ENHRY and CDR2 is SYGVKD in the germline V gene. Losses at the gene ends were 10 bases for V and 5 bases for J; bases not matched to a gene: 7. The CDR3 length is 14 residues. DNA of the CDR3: TGTGCCAGCCAGACTAGCGGGAGGGATCACGAGCAGTACTTC. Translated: CASQTSGRDHEQYF.